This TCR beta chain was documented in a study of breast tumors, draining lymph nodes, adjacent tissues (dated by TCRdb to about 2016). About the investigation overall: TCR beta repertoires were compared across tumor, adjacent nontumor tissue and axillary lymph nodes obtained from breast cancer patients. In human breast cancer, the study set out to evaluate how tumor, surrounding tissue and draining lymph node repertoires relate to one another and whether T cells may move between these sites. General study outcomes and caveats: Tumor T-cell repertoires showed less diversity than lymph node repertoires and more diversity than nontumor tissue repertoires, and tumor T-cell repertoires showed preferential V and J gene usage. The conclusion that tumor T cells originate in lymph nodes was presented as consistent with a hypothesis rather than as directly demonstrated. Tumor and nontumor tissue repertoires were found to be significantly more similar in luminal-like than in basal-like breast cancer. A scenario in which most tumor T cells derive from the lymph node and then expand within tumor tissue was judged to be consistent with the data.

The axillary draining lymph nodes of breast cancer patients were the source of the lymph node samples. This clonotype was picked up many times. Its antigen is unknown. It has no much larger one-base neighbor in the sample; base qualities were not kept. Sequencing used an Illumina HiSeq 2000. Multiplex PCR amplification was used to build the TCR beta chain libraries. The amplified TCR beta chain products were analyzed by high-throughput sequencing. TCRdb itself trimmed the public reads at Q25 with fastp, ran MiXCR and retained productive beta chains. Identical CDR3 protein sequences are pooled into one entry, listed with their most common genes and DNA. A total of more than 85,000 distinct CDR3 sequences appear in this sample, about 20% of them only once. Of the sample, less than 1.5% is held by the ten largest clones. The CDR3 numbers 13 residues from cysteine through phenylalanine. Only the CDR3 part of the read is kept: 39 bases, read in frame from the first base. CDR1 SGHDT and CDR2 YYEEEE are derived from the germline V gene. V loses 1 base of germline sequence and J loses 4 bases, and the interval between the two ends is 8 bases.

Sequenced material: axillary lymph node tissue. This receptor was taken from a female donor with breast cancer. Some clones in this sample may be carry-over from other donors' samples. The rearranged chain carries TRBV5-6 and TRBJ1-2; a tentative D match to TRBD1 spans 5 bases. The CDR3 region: CASSLTGAYGYTF. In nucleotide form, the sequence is TGTGCCAGCAGCTTGACAGGAGCCTATGGCTACACCTTC.